Following are 25 T cell receptor beta chains from one sample sequenced in a study of cytomegalovirus exposure and HLA in healthy donors. The PCR had 60 Vbeta and 13 Jbeta primers. Sequencing was performed with immunoSEQ multiplex PCR; in TCRdb, only in-frame clones are kept and a portion is missing. The repertoire includes about 150,000 clones, around 66% of them detected once, and 2.5% to 3.5% sits in the top ten. The specimen sequenced was PBMCs. These receptor sequences come from a woman aged 25 to 39 in good health and CMV-seropositive.

This chain uses TRBV5-5 with TRBJ2-7, with 9 bases lining up with TRBD2. The ends lost 1 base at V and 0 bases at J; junction bases unmatched: 5. Germline lookup yields CDR1 SGHKS and CDR2 YYEKEE (reference sequence). The CDR3 is 16 amino acids. DNA of the CDR3: TGTGCCAGCAGCTTGTCACTAGCGGGCCGCTCCTACGAGCAGTACTTC. As protein: CASSLSLAGRSYEQYF.

This clone has only a few counts. The same CDR3 can be traced to other DNA sequences in this sample. The chain is built from TRBV6-1 and TRBJ2-6; D not certain. Germline V gives CDR1 MNHNS, CDR2 SASEGT. With 6 bases removed from V and 0 bases from J, the gap between germline ends came to 9 bases. This CDR3 has 15 residues. CDR3 amino acids: CASRAGSSGANVLTF. Here the CDR3 DNA reads TGTGCCAGCAGGGCAGGCAGCTCTGGGGCCAACGTCCTGACTTTC.

This clone showed up just a few times. The CDR3 nucleotides read TGTGCCAGCAGTTATGGCAGGGCGGGGTGTAGCTACACCTTC. Amino acid sequence: CASSYGRAGCSYTF. The chain uses TRBV6-5 and TRBJ1-2; tentatively, D is TRBD1 (5 bases). V was shortened by 3 bases and J by 9 bases, with 17 bases between the two germline ends. Germline loops: CDR1 MNHEY, CDR2 SVGAGI. This CDR3 spans 14 amino acids.

The J gene is TRBJ1-4, the V gene TRBV19; a weak D match, TRBD1 (6 bases). The CDR3 extends over 16 amino acids. Germline CDR1 reads LNHDA; CDR2 reads SQIVND (reference sequence). V lost 5 bases to trimming and J lost 7 bases, with 20 bases between them. CDR3 coding DNA: TGTGCCAGTAGTGGCGCCGGGACATTAGAGGGTGAAAAACTGTTTTTT. Its protein product is CASSGAGTLEGEKLFF. Combining the CDR3 with reference TRBV19 and TRBJ1-4 gives the whole variable domain DGGITQSPKYLFRKEGQNVTLSCEQNLNHDAMYWYRQDPGQGLRLIYYSQIVNDFQKGDIAEGYSVSREKKESFPLTVTSAQKNPTAFYLCASSGAGTLEGEKLFFGSGTQLSVL.

The V call is TRBV7-9, the J call TRBJ2-5; a possible D gene is TRBD1 (5 bases). CDR3 size: 15 residues. Germline V gives CDR1 SEHNR, CDR2 FQNEAQ (reference sequence). Trimming left V 1 base short and J 3 bases short, with 12 bases between. The CDR3 reads CASSLEKGIKETQYF. For the CDR3, the DNA is TGTGCCAGCAGCTTAGAGAAGGGGATAAAAGAGACCCAGTACTTC. The whole variable domain, filled in from reference TRBV7-9 and TRBJ2-5, reads DTGVSQNPRHKITKRGQNVTFRCDPISEHNRLYWYRQTLGQGPEFLTYFQNEAQLEKSRLLSDRFSAERPKGSFSTLEIQRTEQGDSAMYLCASSLEKGIKETQYFGPGTRLLVL.

The chain couples TRBV30 to TRBJ2-5, with 11 bases matching TRBD2. The CDR3 covers 15 residues. The germline CDR1 and CDR2 sequences are GTSNPN and SVGIG (reference sequence). With V trimmed by 5 bases and J by 5 bases, 10 bases remained unmatched. The CDR3 is CAWVTSGSLQETQYF. CDR3 nucleotides: TGTGCCTGGGTAACTAGCGGGAGTCTTCAGGAGACCCAGTACTTC.

The chain uses TRBV19 and TRBJ1-1, with TRBD1 matching 10 bases. Germline-derived CDR1 and CDR2 are LNHDA and SQIVND (reference sequence). CDR3 length: 17 residues. J lost 3 bases, V lost 4 bases, and 11 bases had no gene match. CDR3 DNA: TGTGCCAGTAGTACCTACAATGCGGACAGGGGGGACACTGAAGCTTTCTTT. This sequence encodes CASSTYNADRGDTEAFF.

This chain joins TRBV5-8 and TRBJ1-2; D is uncertain. Trimming took off 6 bases at V and 0 bases at J, with 15 bases between the two ends. The CDR3 loop spans 15 amino acids. In germline, CDR1 is SGHTS, CDR2 YDEGEE. The DNA of the CDR3 is TGTGCCAGCAACACTCGCGGAACACCTAACTATGGCTACACCTTC. Its translation is CASNTRGTPNYGYTF.

This chain uses TRBV30 with TRBJ2-7; 9 bases fit TRBD1. J lost 7 bases, V lost 2 bases, and 9 bases had no gene match. Germline V gene data show CDR1 as GTSNPN and CDR2 as SVGIG (reference sequence). The CDR3 length is 14 residues. The CDR3 DNA reads as TGTGCCTGGAGTTTTTACAGGGGGCTGAGGGAGCAGTACTTC. Its protein is CAWSFYRGLREQYF.

The J gene is TRBJ2-1, the V gene TRBV6-1, with 7 bases fitting TRBD2. In germline, CDR1 is MNHNS, CDR2 SASEGT. This CDR3 region has 14 residues. V trimming: 5 bases; J trimming: 5 bases; junction bases outside the gene matches: 6. CDR3 in amino acids: CASSKVAGHNEQFF. DNA of the CDR3: TGTGCCAGCAGTAAAGTAGCGGGCCACAATGAGCAGTTCTTC.

The genes are TRBV6-1 and TRBJ2-7; no firm D call. V dropped 8 bases and J dropped 4 bases, with 15 bases sitting between them. Germline CDR1 is MNHNS and CDR2 is SASEGT. This CDR3 has 13 amino acids. The CDR3 DNA follows: TGTGCCAGCGGTGGCCCCCGAGCGTACGAGCAGTACTTC. This translates into CASGGPRAYEQYF.

The CDR3 nucleotides are TGTGCCAGCAGCTTGCGGGGAGGGTTGGATGAGCAGTTCTTC. Translation gives CASSLRGGLDEQFF. The chain couples TRBV5-4 to TRBJ2-1; 7 bases are a match to TRBD2. This CDR3 contains 14 residues. Germline V gene data show CDR1 as SGHNT and CDR2 as YYREEE (reference sequence). Trimming cost V 1 base and J 8 bases; bases outside gene matches: 6.

This clone has only one observation. In nucleotides, the CDR3 is TGCGCCAGCAGCCAAATAATTGCGCCGGCTGAAGCTTTCTTT. Its protein product is CASSQIIAPAEAFF. The chain employs TRBV4-1 and TRBJ1-1; unclear D gene. This CDR3 has 14 residues. Germline assignment: CDR1 MGHRA and CDR2 YSYEKL. Trimming took 2 bases from V and 6 from J, leaving 13 bases between them.

This clone has just a few counts. One end of the junction is discordant with germline, which a read error may explain. The chain links TRBV5-4 to TRBJ1-1, with D possibly being TRBD1 (6 bases). The CDR3 has 14 amino acids. CDR1 SGHNT and CDR2 YYREEE come from the germline V gene (reference sequence). The CDR3 spells CASGFFQTGREAFF. In DNA, the CDR3 is TGTGCCAGCGGCTTCTTCCAAACAGGGCGTGAAGCTTTCTTT.

The CDR3 DNA reads TGCGCCAGCAGCCAAGGGCGCGGTAGCTCCTACGAGCAGTACTTC. Translated, it gives CASSQGRGSSYEQYF. This chain links TRBV4-1 with TRBJ2-7, with D unclear. Between the trimmed V and J ends, which lost 1 base and 0 bases, there was a span of 10 bases. The CDR3 extends over 15 amino acids. Germline CDR1 is MGHRA and CDR2 is YSYEKL.

The rearrangement uses TRBV11-2 and TRBJ2-7; 7 bases map to TRBD1. This CDR3 is built from 14 residues. V gave up 5 bases and J gave up 2 bases; unmatched junction bases: 6. The V gene's germline CDR1 is SGHAT and CDR2 FQNNGV. CDR3 region: CASSLGTVAYEQYF. The DNA for the CDR3 is TGTGCCAGCAGCCTCGGGACAGTCGCCTACGAGCAGTACTTC.

This chain joins TRBV13 and TRBJ1-1, with TRBD1 as a possible D gene (5 bases). Germline assignment: CDR1 PRHDT and CDR2 FYEKMQ (reference sequence). V lost 5 bases and J 8 bases, leaving 9 bases between the germline ends. This CDR3 is 11 amino acids long. CDR3 protein: CASSPGQEAFF. As DNA, the CDR3 is TGTGCCAGCAGCCCAGGGCAGGAAGCTTTCTTT.

The J gene is TRBJ2-1, the V gene TRBV30; 8 positions match TRBD1. Germline CDR1 is GTSNPN and CDR2 is SVGIG (reference sequence). V shed 2 bases and J 6 bases; nucleotides not matched to a gene: 21. The CDR3 runs to 19 residues. As DNA, the CDR3 is TGTGCCTGGAGTCCCAGCCCATTCTGGGGGGACAGGTCGCCCAATGAGCAGTTCTTC. Translation: CAWSPSPFWGDRSPNEQFF.

The J gene is TRBJ1-4, the V gene TRBV5-1; D perhaps matches TRBD1 (6 bases). This CDR3 contains 12 residues. Germline V CDR1 and CDR2: SGHRS, YFSETQ. V lost 4 bases, J lost 12 bases, and 13 bases lay in between. The CDR3: CASSGWTEQLFF. CDR3 coding DNA: TGCGCCAGCAGCGGCTGGACAGAACAACTGTTTTTT.

The rearrangement joins TRBV9 to TRBJ2-7, with D tentatively TRBD1 (5 bases). Between the trimmed V and J ends, which lost 0 bases and 5 bases, there was a span of 15 bases. The CDR3 extends over 15 amino acids. From germline, CDR1 is SGDLS and CDR2 YYNGEE. DNA for the CDR3: TGTGCCAGCAGCGTAGGGGGTGACAGTCGGGACGAGCAGTACTTC. The encoded protein is CASSVGGDSRDEQYF.

This clone was seen a few times. The gene calls are TRBV27 and TRBJ1-1; D gene uncertain. CDR1 is MNHEY, CDR2 SMNVEV, per germline (reference sequence). The V and J ends lost 2 bases and 1 base respectively, with 5 bases between them. The CDR3 has 13 amino acids. The CDR3 loop reads CASSLLWNTEAFF. Written as DNA, the CDR3 is TGTGCCAGCAGTTTACTATGGAACACTGAAGCTTTCTTT.

This clone was counted only a few times. This chain uses TRBV6-1 with TRBJ1-1, with 7 bases identical to TRBD1. CDR3 length equals 14 residues. After removal of 5 bases from V and 1 base from J, the junction contained 4 bases not matched to a gene. Germline V CDR1 and CDR2: MNHNS, SASEGT. DNA of the CDR3: TGTGCCAGCAGTACATACAGGGGGAACACTGAAGCTTTCTTT. It is translated as CASSTYRGNTEAFF.

This clone came up a few times. The chain has TRBV6-1 and TRBJ2-7, with a possible D match to TRBD1 (5 bases). Germline-derived CDR1 and CDR2 are MNHNS and SASEGT. V lost 10 bases, J lost 2 bases, and 15 bases lay in between. The CDR3 has 13 residues. DNA of the CDR3: TGTGCCACAAGCAGGGTTGATACCTACGAGCAGTACTTC. As protein: CATSRVDTYEQYF.

This rearrangement joins TRBV15 to TRBJ1-3; D is uncertain. V was pared by 3 bases and J by 0 bases, with 12 bases between. The CDR3 spans 16 residues. Germline assignment: CDR1 LNHNV and CDR2 YYDKDF (reference sequence). CDR3 in DNA: TGTGCCACCAGCAGCGATATACTTCTCTCTGGAAACACCATATATTTT. This sequence encodes CATSSDILLSGNTIYF.

The chain recombines TRBV27 with TRBJ1-1; 8 bases line up with TRBD1. The ends lost 7 bases at V and 0 bases at J; junction bases unmatched: 7. Germline loops: CDR1 MNHEY, CDR2 SMNVEV (reference sequence). The CDR3 is 15 amino acids. This chain's CDR3 is CASKSTGGLNTEAFF. In nucleotides, the CDR3 is TGTGCCAGCAAGTCTACAGGGGGGTTGAACACTGAAGCTTTCTTT.